The rows below give T cell receptor beta chains drawn from one sample of a study of T cell responses to AZD1222 COVID-19 vaccine. Using immunoSEQ multiplex PCR, the repertoire was profiled, and TCRdb retains in-frame clones only, with some absent. The sample includes more than 100,000 clones, 75% to 95% seen only once; the top ten take about 48%. Sequencing was performed on peripheral blood, taken on day 0 of AZD1222 vaccination. The receptor source for this set is an adult in good health. The CDR3 runs from the conserved cysteine through the conserved F or W. The order of the fields is V gene, clone size, D gene, J gene, CDR3 protein, CDR3 DNA. A D gene is named only where the DNA matches it firmly. A row's size may be missing; if present it is once, few, many or a size class.

V: TRBV9
size: once
D: TRBD2
J: TRBJ2-1
CDR3: CASTMGGTSYNEQFF
DNA: TGTGCCAGCACCATGGGCGGGACTAGCTACAATGAGCAGTTCTTC

V: TRBV7-3
size: .
D: .
J: TRBJ2-7
CDR3: CASSLGQPYEQYF
DNA: TGTGCCAGCAGCCTTGGACAGCCCTACGAGCAGTACTTC

V: TRBV28
size: .
D: .
J: TRBJ1-2
CDR3: CASSLSQYGYTF
DNA: TGTGCCAGCAGTTTATCACAGTATGGCTACACCTTC

V: TRBV3-1/TRBV3-2
size: .
D: .
J: TRBJ1-1
CDR3: CASSPGGTLNTEAFF
DNA: TGTGCCAGCAGCCCCGGCGGGACATTGAACACTGAAGCTTTCTTT

V: TRBV2
size: .
D: .
J: TRBJ2-2
CDR3: CASSEALRASENTGELFF
DNA: TGTGCCAGCAGTGAAGCGTTAAGGGCTAGCGAGAACACCGGGGAGCTGTTTTTT

V: TRBV28
size: .
D: .
J: TRBJ1-5
CDR3: CASSHDQGGSNQPQHF
DNA: TGTGCCAGCAGTCATGATCAGGGTGGCAGCAATCAGCCCCAGCATTTT

V: TRBV7-8
size: .
D: .
J: TRBJ1-4
CDR3: CASSDEGQIGEKLFF
DNA: TGTGCCAGCAGCGACGAGGGACAAATCGGCGAAAAACTGTTTTTT

V: TRBV4-1
size: once
D: TRBD2
J: TRBJ2-5
CDR3: CASSQDLAGYPGRETQYF
DNA: TGCGCCAGCAGCCAAGATCTAGCGGGATACCCGGGTAGGGAGACCCAGTACTTC

V: TRBV5-1
size: .
D: .
J: TRBJ1-3
CDR3: CASSSRGESGNTIYF
DNA: TGCGCCAGCAGCTCCCGGGGAGAATCTGGAAACACCATATATTTT

V: TRBV5-1
size: .
D: .
J: TRBJ1-5
CDR3: CASSLSAGDYQPQHF
DNA: TGCGCCAGCAGCTTATCGGCAGGGGATTATCAGCCCCAGCATTTT

V: TRBV5-5
size: .
D: .
J: TRBJ1-5
CDR3: CASSDGWGRLNQAQHF
DNA: TGTGCCAGCAGCGACGGATGGGGGCGACTCAATCAGGCCCAGCATTTT

V: TRBV21-1
size: .
D: .
J: TRBJ2-7
CDR3: CASSRRGSYEQYF
DNA: TGTGCCAGCAGTCGAAGGGGGTCCTACGAGCAGTACTTC

V: TRBV7-2
size: .
D: .
J: TRBJ2-4
CDR3: CASSKGRAESIQYF
DNA: TGTGCCAGCAGCAAGGGACGAGCGGAAAGCATTCAGTACTTC

V: TRBV2
size: .
D: .
J: TRBJ1-1
CDR3: CASQTGSYTEAFF
DNA: TGTGCCAGCCAGACAGGCTCCTACACTGAAGCTTTCTTT

V: TRBV19
size: .
D: TRBD1
J: TRBJ1-5
CDR3: CASSMGTVSNQPQHF
DNA: TGTGCCAGTAGTATGGGGACAGTTAGCAATCAGCCCCAGCATTTT

V: TRBV4-3
size: .
D: TRBD2
J: TRBJ2-7
CDR3: CASSPFLAGPYEQYF
DNA: TGCGCCAGCAGTCCCTTCCTAGCGGGACCCTACGAGCAGTACTTC

V: TRBV4-2
size: .
D: .
J: TRBJ2-1
CDR3: CASSQEIGFGRLNEQFF
DNA: TGTGCCAGCAGCCAAGAAATTGGTTTTGGACGGCTCAATGAGCAGTTCTTC

V: TRBV11-1
size: .
D: TRBD1
J: TRBJ1-1
CDR3: CASSPRGQTEAFF
DNA: TGTGCCAGCAGCCCTAGGGGGCAGACTGAAGCTTTCTTT

V: TRBV6-1
size: .
D: TRBD2
J: TRBJ2-7
CDR3: CASRPGGRAYEQYF
DNA: TGTGCCAGCAGGCCGGGCGGGAGGGCCTACGAGCAGTACTTC

V: TRBV6-5
size: .
D: TRBD2
J: TRBJ2-7
CDR3: CASNKLAGGYEQYF
DNA: TGTGCCAGCAACAAACTAGCGGGAGGATACGAGCAGTACTTC

V: TRBV5-1
size: .
D: TRBD1
J: TRBJ2-5
CDR3: CASSLRQGGETQYF
DNA: TGCGCCAGCAGCCTTCGACAGGGGGGAGAGACCCAGTACTTC

V: TRBV5-1
size: .
D: .
J: TRBJ1-5
CDR3: CASSLSGGYSQPQHF
DNA: TGCGCCAGCAGCTTGTCGGGGGGGTACTCTCAGCCCCAGCATTTT

V: TRBV6-5
size: .
D: .
J: TRBJ2-3
CDR3: CASGGRAGDTQYF
DNA: TGTGCCAGCGGGGGCCGGGCGGGAGATACGCAGTATTTT

V: TRBV2
size: .
D: .
J: TRBJ1-1
CDR3: CASSERNLATTEAFF
DNA: TGTGCCAGCAGTGAGAGGAATCTGGCGACCACTGAAGCTTTCTTT

V: TRBV5-6
size: few
D: .
J: TRBJ2-1
CDR3: CASSWGTGGSYNEQFF
DNA: TGTGCCAGCAGCTGGGGGACCGGAGGCTCCTACAATGAGCAGTTCTTC

V: TRBV5-6
size: .
D: TRBD1
J: TRBJ2-7
CDR3: CASSLAGGLEQYF
DNA: TGTGCCAGCAGCTTGGCAGGGGGCCTCGAGCAGTACTTC

V: TRBV18
size: .
D: TRBD2
J: TRBJ2-3
CDR3: CASSLTSGRIDTQYF
DNA: TGTGCCAGCTCACTGACTAGCGGGAGAATAGATACGCAGTATTTT

V: TRBV25-1
size: .
D: TRBD1
J: TRBJ2-7
CDR3: CASSYYGQGVNEQYF
DNA: TGTGCCAGCAGTTACTACGGACAGGGAGTTAACGAGCAGTACTTC

V: TRBV11-2
size: .
D: .
J: TRBJ1-2
CDR3: CASSLDLTDIGGYTF
DNA: TGTGCCAGCAGCTTAGATCTAACGGATATAGGTGGCTACACCTTC

V: TRBV2
size: .
D: .
J: TRBJ2-7
CDR3: CASSSSTRDSYEQYF
DNA: TGTGCCAGCAGCAGTTCAACTAGGGACTCCTACGAGCAGTACTTC

V: TRBV5-4
size: .
D: .
J: TRBJ2-7
CDR3: CASSARKVLF
DNA: TGTGCCAGCAGCGCCCGGAAGGTCTTATTC

V: TRBV5-1
size: .
D: .
J: TRBJ1-2
CDR3: CASSPPGTPGVAGYTF
DNA: TGCGCCAGCAGCCCTCCTGGGACCCCTGGAGTTGCTGGCTACACCTTC

V: TRBV7-2
size: few
D: TRBD1
J: TRBJ1-2
CDR3: CASSFDRAPNYGYTF
DNA: TGTGCCAGCAGCTTTGACAGGGCCCCGAACTATGGCTACACCTTC

V: TRBV28
size: .
D: .
J: TRBJ1-1
CDR3: CASRVPSRRDTEAFF
DNA: TGTGCCAGCAGAGTACCAAGCAGGAGGGACACTGAAGCTTTCTTT

V: TRBV9
size: .
D: TRBD1
J: TRBJ2-2
CDR3: CASSVDPDRVTGELFF
DNA: TGTGCCAGCAGCGTAGACCCGGACAGGGTTACCGGGGAGCTGTTTTTT

V: TRBV10-2
size: once
D: .
J: TRBJ2-7
CDR3: CASSEGSSYEQYF
DNA: TGCGCCAGCAGTGAGGGGTCCTCCTACGAGCAGTACTTC

V: TRBV19
size: .
D: .
J: TRBJ2-1
CDR3: CASSIAGQPEQFF
DNA: TGTGCCAGTAGTATAGCTGGGCAGCCCGAGCAGTTCTTC

V: TRBV18
size: .
D: TRBD2
J: TRBJ2-7
CDR3: CASSKAGGSYEQYF
DNA: TGTGCCAGCTCCAAAGCGGGAGGATCCTACGAGCAGTACTTC

V: TRBV16
size: .
D: .
J: TRBJ1-1
CDR3: CASSQSLRKNTEAFF
DNA: TGTGCCAGCAGCCAATCGCTCAGGAAGAACACTGAAGCTTTCTTT

V: TRBV2
size: .
D: TRBD1
J: TRBJ2-7
CDR3: CASRLSGTGGEQYF
DNA: TGTGCCAGCAGGCTATCCGGGACAGGGGGCGAGCAGTACTTC

V: TRBV6-5
size: .
D: .
J: TRBJ1-5
CDR3: CASRWREGNQPQHF
DNA: TGTGCCAGCAGGTGGAGGGAAGGCAATCAGCCCCAGCATTTT

V: TRBV10-1
size: .
D: .
J: TRBJ2-7
CDR3: CASSESLTSYEQYF
DNA: TGCGCCAGCAGTGAGTCCCTCACCTCCTACGAGCAGTACTTC

V: TRBV6-1
size: .
D: .
J: TRBJ1-2
CDR3: CASSEDRFYGYTF
DNA: TGTGCCAGCAGTGAGGACAGATTCTATGGCTACACCTTC

V: TRBV15
size: .
D: .
J: TRBJ1-5
CDR3: CATSRDTTGVGQPQHF
DNA: TGTGCCACCAGCAGAGATACGACAGGCGTAGGTCAGCCCCAGCATTTT

V: TRBV27
size: .
D: .
J: TRBJ2-2
CDR3: CASSLYSRTGELFF
DNA: TGTGCCAGCAGTTTATATTCGCGGACCGGGGAGCTGTTTTTT

V: TRBV18
size: .
D: TRBD2
J: TRBJ2-7
CDR3: CASNTMASGSNEQYF
DNA: TGTGCCAGCAACACTATGGCTAGCGGGAGTAACGAGCAGTACTTC

V: TRBV11-2
size: .
D: .
J: TRBJ1-1
CDR3: CASTEQGLNTEAFF
DNA: TGTGCCAGCACCGAACAGGGTTTGAACACTGAAGCTTTCTTT

V: TRBV30
size: .
D: .
J: TRBJ2-2
CDR3: CACWGVGELFF
DNA: TGTGCCTGTTGGGGCGTGGGGGAGCTGTTTTTT

V: TRBV10-2
size: .
D: .
J: TRBJ1-4
CDR3: CASRGGKINEKLFF
DNA: TGCGCCAGCAGGGGGGGGAAGATTAATGAAAAACTGTTTTTT

V: TRBV7-9
size: once
D: .
J: TRBJ2-3
CDR3: CASSPGPGVPDTQYF
DNA: TGTGCCAGCAGCCCTGGGCCCGGGGTCCCAGATACGCAGTATTTT

V: TRBV7-2
size: .
D: .
J: TRBJ2-1
CDR3: CASSLGRRVVDNEQFF
DNA: TGTGCCAGCAGCTTAGGTCGTAGGGTCGTGGATAATGAGCAGTTCTTC

V: TRBV27
size: .
D: TRBD2
J: TRBJ2-1
CDR3: CASSLQAGVTNEQFF
DNA: TGTGCCAGCAGTTTACAAGCGGGAGTCACCAATGAGCAGTTCTTC